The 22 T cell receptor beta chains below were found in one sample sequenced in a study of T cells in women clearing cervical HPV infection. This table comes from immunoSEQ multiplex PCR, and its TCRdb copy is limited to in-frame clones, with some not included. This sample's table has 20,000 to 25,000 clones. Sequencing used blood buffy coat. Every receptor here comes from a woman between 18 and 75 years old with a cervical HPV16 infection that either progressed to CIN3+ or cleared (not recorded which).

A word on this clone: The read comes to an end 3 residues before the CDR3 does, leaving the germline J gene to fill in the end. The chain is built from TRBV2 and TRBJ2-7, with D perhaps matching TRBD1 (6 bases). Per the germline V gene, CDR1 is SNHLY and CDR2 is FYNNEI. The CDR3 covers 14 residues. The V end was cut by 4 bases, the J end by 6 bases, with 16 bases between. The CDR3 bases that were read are TGTGCCAGCAGTGTACAGGGAAATCGGGGCGAG. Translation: CASSVQGNRGE. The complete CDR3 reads CASSVQGNRGEQYF.

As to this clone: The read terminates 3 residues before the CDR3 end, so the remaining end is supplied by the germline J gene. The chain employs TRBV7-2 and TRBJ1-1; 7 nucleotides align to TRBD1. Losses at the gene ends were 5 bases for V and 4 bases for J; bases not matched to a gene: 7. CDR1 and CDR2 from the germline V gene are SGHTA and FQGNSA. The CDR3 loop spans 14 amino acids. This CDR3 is CASSETGLGTEAFF. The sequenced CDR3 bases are TGTGCCAGCAGCGAGACAGGGTTGGGCACTGAA.

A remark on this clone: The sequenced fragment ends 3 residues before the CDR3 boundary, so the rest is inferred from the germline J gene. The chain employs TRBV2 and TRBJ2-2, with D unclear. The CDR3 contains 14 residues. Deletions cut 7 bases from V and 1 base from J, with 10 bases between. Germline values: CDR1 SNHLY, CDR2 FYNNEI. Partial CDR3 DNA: TGTGCCAGCACCCCAAGCGAGAACACCGGGGAG. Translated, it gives CASTPSENTGE. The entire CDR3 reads CASTPSENTGELFF. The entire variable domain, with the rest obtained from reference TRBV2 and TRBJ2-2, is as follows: EPEVTQTPSHQVTQMGQEVILRCVPISNHLYFYWYRQILGQKVEFLVSFYNNEISEKSEIFDDQFSVERPDGSNFTLKIRSTKLEDSAMYFCASTPSENTGELFFGEGSRLTVL.

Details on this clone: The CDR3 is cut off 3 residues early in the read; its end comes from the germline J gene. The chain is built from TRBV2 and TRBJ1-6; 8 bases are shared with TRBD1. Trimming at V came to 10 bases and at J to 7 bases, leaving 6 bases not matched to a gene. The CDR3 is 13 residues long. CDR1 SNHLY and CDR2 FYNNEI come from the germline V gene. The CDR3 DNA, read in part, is TGTGCCATCTGGGGGACAGGAAATTCACCC. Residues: CAIWGTGNSP. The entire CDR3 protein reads CAIWGTGNSPLHF.

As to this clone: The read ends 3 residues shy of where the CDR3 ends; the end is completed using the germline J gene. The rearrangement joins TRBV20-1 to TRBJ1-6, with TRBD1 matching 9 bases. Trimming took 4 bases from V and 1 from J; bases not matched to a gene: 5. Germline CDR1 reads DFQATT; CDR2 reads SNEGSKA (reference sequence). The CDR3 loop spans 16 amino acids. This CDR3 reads CSATRTGASYNSPLHF. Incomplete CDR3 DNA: TGCAGTGCTACCCGGACAGGGGCATCCTATAATTCACCC.

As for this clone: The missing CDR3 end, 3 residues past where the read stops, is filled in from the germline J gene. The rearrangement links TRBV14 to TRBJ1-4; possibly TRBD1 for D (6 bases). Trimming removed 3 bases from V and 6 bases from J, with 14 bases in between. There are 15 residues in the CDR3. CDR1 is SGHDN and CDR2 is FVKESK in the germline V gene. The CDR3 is CASSQETGVYEKLFF. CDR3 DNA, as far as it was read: TGTGCCAGCAGCCAGGAGACAGGCGTTTATGAAAAA.

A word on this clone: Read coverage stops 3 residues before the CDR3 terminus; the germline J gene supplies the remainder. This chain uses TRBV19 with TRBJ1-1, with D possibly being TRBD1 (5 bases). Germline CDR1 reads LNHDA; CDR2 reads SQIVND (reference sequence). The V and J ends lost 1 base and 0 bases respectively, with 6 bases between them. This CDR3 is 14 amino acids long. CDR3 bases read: TGTGCCAGTAGTATAGGACAGATGAACACTGAA. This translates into CASSIGQMNTE. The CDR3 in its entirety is CASSIGQMNTEAFF.

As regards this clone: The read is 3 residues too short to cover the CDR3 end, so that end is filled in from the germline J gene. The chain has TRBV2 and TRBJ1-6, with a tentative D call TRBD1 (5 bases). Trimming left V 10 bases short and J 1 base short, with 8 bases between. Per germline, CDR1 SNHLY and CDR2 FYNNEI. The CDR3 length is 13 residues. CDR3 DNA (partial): TGTGCCACCAGACAGTCCTATAATTCACCC. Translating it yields CATRQSYNSP. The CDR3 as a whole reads CATRQSYNSPLHF. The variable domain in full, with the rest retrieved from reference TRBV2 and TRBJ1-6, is EPEVTQTPSHQVTQMGQEVILRCVPISNHLYFYWYRQILGQKVEFLVSFYNNEISEKSEIFDDQFSVERPDGSNFTLKIRSTKLEDSAMYFCATRQSYNSPLHFGNGTRLTVT.

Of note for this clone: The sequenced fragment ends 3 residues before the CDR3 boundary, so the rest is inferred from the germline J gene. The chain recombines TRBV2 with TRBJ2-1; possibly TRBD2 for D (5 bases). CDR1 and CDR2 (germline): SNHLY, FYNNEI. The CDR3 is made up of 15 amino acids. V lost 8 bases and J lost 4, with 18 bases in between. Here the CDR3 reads CASPGGSILYNEQFF. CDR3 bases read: TGTGCCAGCCCAGGAGGCTCAATCCTGTACAATGAG.

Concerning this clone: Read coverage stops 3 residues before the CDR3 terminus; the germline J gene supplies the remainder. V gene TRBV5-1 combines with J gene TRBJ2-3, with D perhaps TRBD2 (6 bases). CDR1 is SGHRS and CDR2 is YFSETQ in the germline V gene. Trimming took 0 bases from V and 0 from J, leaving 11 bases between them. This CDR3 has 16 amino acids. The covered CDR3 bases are TGCGCCAGCAGCTTGGTCACTAGCCATAGCACAGATACG. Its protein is CASSLVTSHSTDT. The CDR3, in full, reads CASSLVTSHSTDTQYF.

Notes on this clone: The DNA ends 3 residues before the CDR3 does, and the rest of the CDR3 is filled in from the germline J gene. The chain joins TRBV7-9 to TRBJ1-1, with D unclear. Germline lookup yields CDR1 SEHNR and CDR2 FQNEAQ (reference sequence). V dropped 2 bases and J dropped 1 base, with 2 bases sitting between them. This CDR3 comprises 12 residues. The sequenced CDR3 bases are TGTGCCAGCAGCTTACAGAACACTGAA. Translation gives CASSLQNTE. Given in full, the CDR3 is CASSLQNTEAFF. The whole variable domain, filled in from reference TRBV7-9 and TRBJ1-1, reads DTGVSQNPRHKITKRGQNVTFRCDPISEHNRLYWYRQTLGQGPEFLTYFQNEAQLEKSRLLSDRFSAERPKGSFSTLEIQRTEQGDSAMYLCASSLQNTEAFFGQGTRLTVV.

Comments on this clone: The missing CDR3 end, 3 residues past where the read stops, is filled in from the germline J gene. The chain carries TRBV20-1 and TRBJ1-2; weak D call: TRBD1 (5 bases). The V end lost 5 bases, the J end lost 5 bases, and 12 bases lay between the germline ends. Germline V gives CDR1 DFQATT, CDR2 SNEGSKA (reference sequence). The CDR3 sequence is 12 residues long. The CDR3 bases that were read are TGCAGTGCTCCGACAGACGAGTATGGC. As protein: CSAPTDEYG. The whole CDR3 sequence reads CSAPTDEYGYTF.

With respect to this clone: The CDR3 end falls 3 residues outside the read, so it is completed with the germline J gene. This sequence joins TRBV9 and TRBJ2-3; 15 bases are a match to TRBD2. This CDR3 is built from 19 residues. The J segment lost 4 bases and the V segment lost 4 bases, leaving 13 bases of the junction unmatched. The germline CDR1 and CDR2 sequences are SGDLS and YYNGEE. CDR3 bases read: TGTGCCAGCAGCCCGAGAAAAGGACTAGCGGGGGGGCAACCAGATACG. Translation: CASSPRKGLAGGQPDT. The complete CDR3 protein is CASSPRKGLAGGQPDTQYF.

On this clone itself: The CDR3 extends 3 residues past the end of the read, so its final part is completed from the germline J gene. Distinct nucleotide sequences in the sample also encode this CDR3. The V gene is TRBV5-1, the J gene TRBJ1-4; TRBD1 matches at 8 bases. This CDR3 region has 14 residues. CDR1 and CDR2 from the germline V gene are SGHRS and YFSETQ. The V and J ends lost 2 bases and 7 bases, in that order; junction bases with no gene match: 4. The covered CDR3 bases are TGCGCCAGCAGCTTAGGGACAGGCGGTGAAAAA. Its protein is CASSLGTGGEK. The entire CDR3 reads CASSLGTGGEKLFF. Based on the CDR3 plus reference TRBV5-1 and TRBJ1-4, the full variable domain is KAGVTQTPRYLIKTRGQQVTLSCSPISGHRSVSWYQQTPGQGLQFLFEYFSETQRNKGNFPGRFSGRQFSNSRSEMNVSTLELGDSALYLCASSLGTGGEKLFFGSGTQLSVL.

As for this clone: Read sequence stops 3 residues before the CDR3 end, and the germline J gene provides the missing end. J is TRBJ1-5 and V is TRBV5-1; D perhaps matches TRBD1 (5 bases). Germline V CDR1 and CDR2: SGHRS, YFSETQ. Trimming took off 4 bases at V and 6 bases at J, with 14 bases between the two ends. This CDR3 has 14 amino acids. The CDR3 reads CASSVLGGTQPQHF. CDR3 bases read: TGCGCCAGCAGCGTGTTGGGGGGGACTCAGCCC.

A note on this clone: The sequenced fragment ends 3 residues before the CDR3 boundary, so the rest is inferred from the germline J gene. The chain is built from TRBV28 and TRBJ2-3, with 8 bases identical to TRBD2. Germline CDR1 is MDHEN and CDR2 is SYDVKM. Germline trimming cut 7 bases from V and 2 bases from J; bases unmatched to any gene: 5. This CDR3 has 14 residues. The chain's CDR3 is CASTLAGYTDTQYF. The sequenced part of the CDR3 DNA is TGTGCCAGCACCTTAGCGGGGTACACAGATACG.

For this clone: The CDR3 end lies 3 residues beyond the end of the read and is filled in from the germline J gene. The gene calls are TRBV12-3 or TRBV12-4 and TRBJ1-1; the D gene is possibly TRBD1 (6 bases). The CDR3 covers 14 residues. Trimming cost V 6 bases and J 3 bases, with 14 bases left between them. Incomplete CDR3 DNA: TGTGCCAGCAGGTACTATTCAGGGGACACTGAA. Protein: CASRYYSGDTE. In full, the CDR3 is CASRYYSGDTEAFF.

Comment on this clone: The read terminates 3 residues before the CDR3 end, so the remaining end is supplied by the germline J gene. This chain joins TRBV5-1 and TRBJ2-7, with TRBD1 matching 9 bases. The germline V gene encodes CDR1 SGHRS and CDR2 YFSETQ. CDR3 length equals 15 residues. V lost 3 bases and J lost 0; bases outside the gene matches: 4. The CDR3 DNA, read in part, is TGCGCCAGCAGCTGGGGGACAGGGAGCTCCTACGAG. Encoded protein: CASSWGTGSSYE. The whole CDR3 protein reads CASSWGTGSSYEQYF.

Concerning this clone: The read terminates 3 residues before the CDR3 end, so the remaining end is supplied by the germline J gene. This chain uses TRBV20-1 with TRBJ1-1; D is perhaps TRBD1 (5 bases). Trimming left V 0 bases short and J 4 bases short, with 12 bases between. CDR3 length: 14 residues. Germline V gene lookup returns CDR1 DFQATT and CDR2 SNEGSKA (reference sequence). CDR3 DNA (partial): TGCAGTGCTAGAGACGGGGGGGGATCCACTGAA. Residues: CSARDGGGSTE. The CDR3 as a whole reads CSARDGGGSTEAFF.

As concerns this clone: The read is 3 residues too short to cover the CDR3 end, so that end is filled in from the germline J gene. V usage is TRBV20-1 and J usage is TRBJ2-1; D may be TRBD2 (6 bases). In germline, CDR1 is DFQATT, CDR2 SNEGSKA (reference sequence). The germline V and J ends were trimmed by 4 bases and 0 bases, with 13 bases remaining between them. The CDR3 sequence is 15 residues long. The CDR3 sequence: CSANFRGASYNEQFF. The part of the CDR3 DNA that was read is TGCAGTGCTAACTTTCGCGGGGCCTCCTACAATGAG.

CDR3: CASRSELAGTQYF. Partial CDR3 DNA: TGTGCCAGCAGAAGCGAACTAGCAGGGACG. The chain uses TRBV2 and TRBJ2-3; a weak D match, TRBD2 (6 bases). The CDR3 goes on 3 residues after the read ends, and that part is filled in from the germline J gene. Per germline, CDR1 SNHLY and CDR2 FYNNEI. This CDR3 has 13 amino acids. Drawing the rest from reference TRBV2 and TRBJ2-3, the complete variable domain is EPEVTQTPSHQVTQMGQEVILRCVPISNHLYFYWYRQILGQKVEFLVSFYNNEISEKSEIFDDQFSVERPDGSNFTLKIRSTKLEDSAMYFCASRSELAGTQYFGPGTRLTVL.

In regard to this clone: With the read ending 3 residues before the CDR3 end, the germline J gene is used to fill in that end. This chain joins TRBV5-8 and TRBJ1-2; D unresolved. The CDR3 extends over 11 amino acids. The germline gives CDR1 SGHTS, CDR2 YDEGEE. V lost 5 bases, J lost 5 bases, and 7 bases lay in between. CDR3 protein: CASRLLYGYTF. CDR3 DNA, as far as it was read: TGTGCCAGCAGACTGTTATATGGC.